The 30 T cell receptor beta chains below come from one sample, sequenced in a study of T cell responses to AZD1222 COVID-19 vaccine. Profiling relied on immunoSEQ multiplex PCR, and the TCRdb table lists in-frame clones only, not all of them. The sample includes some 81,000 clones, 86% of them seen just once. The source material was peripheral blood, sampled 28 days after the second AZD1222 dose. The receptors were sampled from an adult who received the AZD1222 COVID-19 vaccine.

This sequence joins TRBV18 and TRBJ2-5; 8 nucleotides agree with TRBD1. CDR3 length equals 16 residues. Germline V lookup: CDR1 KGHSH, CDR2 LQKENI. The junction had 11 bases not matched to a gene; V was cut back by 3 bases and J by 5 bases. The CDR3 spells CASSPNDGQGGETQYF. CDR3 nucleotides: TGTGCCAGCTCACCTAACGACGGACAGGGCGGGGAGACCCAGTACTTC. The full variable domain, completed using reference TRBV18 and TRBJ2-5, is NAGVMQNPRHLVRRRGQEARLRCSPMKGHSHVYWYRQLPEEGLKFMVYLQKENIIDESGMPKERFSAEFPKEGPSILRIQQVVRGDSAAYFCASSPNDGQGGETQYFGPGTRLLVL.

This clone has a single count. The rearrangement uses TRBV5-1 and TRBJ1-1, with D tentatively TRBD1 (5 bases). The V gene's germline CDR1 is SGHRS and CDR2 YFSETQ. This CDR3 has 13 residues. Trimming pared 2 bases from V and 1 base from J, leaving 6 bases between. CDR3 sequence: CASSFQGNTEAFF. CDR3 DNA: TGCGCCAGCAGCTTTCAGGGGAACACTGAAGCTTTCTTT.

The gene calls are TRBV28 and TRBJ2-1; D is tentatively TRBD1 or TRBD2 (5 bases each). Between the trimmed V and J ends, which lost 8 bases and 0 bases, there was a span of 8 bases. The CDR3 length is 13 residues. Looked up from germline, CDR1 is MDHEN and CDR2 is SYDVKM. Written as DNA, the CDR3 is TGTGCCAGCGAGGGGAGCTCCTACAATGAGCAGTTCTTC. Translation: CASEGSSYNEQFF.

The chain recombines TRBV7-3 with TRBJ2-2; 7 bases are shared with TRBD1. This CDR3 spans 13 amino acids. In germline, CDR1 is SGHTA, CDR2 FQGTGA. Trimming removed 5 bases from V and 8 bases from J; junction bases left unmatched: 5. The CDR3 sequence is CASSRGTAGELFF. The CDR3 DNA reads TGTGCCAGCAGCAGAGGGACAGCGGGGGAGCTGTTTTTT.

The chain joins TRBV27 to TRBJ2-1; D uncertain. The CDR3 loop spans 13 amino acids. Trimming left V 6 bases short and J 5 bases short, with 11 bases between. Germline values: CDR1 MNHEY, CDR2 SMNVEV (reference sequence). This CDR3 reads CASSGWGNNEQFF. The CDR3, as DNA: TGTGCCAGCAGCGGGTGGGGTAACAATGAGCAGTTCTTC.

This clone showed up just a few times. The rearrangement uses TRBV6-5 and TRBJ1-6; D gene unclear. Germline-derived CDR1 and CDR2 are MNHEY and SVGAGI. This CDR3 spans 14 amino acids. V gave up 10 bases and J gave up 0 bases, with 10 bases separating them. The DNA of the CDR3 is TGTGCCACCGCGTTCAGCTCCTATAATTCACCCCTCCACTTT. This translates into CATAFSSYNSPLHF.

Worth noting for this clone: At one of its ends the junction is not consistent with the germline gene, which may arise from a read error. This chain joins TRBV3-1 (or the pseudogene TRBV3-2) and TRBJ2-7; D might be TRBD2 (7 bases). The CDR3 spans 12 residues. Germline V lookup: CDR1 LGHDT, CDR2 YNNKEL (reference sequence). CDR3 in DNA: TGTGCCAGCAGCCAAGAGGGGGGGCCTCAGAACTTC. Its protein product is CASSQEGGPQNF.

The rearrangement links TRBV9 to TRBJ2-3; TRBD2 agrees at 9 bases. The CDR3 is 15 amino acids. Trimming cost V 1 base and J 4 bases; bases outside gene matches: 4. From germline, CDR1 is SGDLS and CDR2 YYNGEE. CDR3 DNA sequence: TGTGCCAGCAGCGTACTAGCGGGGAGTTCAGATACGCAGTATTTT. This sequence encodes CASSVLAGSSDTQYF.

CDR3 DNA: TGTGCCAGCAGCTACCCTCATCCGGGACTAGCGGGAGCGCCTCCTAACACCGGGGAGCTGTTTTTT. This translates into CASSYPHPGLAGAPPNTGELFF. V is TRBV7-3 and J is TRBJ2-2; 14 bases fit TRBD2. The CDR3 runs to 22 residues. Germline trimming cut 4 bases from V and 2 bases from J; bases unmatched to any gene: 18. Per germline, CDR1 SGHTA and CDR2 FQGTGA. The variable domain in full, with the rest retrieved from reference TRBV7-3 and TRBJ2-2, is GAGVSQTPSNKVTEKGKYVELRCDPISGHTALYWYRQSLGQGPEFLIYFQGTGAADDSGLPNDRFFAVRPEGSVSTLKIQRTERGDSAVYLCASSYPHPGLAGAPPNTGELFFGEGSRLTVL.

The V gene is TRBV5-8, the J gene TRBJ2-7, with D unresolved. The CDR3 has 12 residues. The V gene lost 6 bases and the J gene lost 3 bases, with 10 bases spanning the gap. The germline V gene has CDR1 SGHTS and CDR2 YDEGEE. The DNA of the CDR3 is TGTGCCAGCAACCTAAACAGCTACGAGCAGTACTTC. It encodes CASNLNSYEQYF.

The CDR3 nucleotides read TGTGCCAGTAGTCCCCAGGGACTAGCGGGTGCTTACCCCTACAATGAGCAGTTCTTC. Its protein is CASSPQGLAGAYPYNEQFF. The V call is TRBV19, the J call TRBJ2-1; 12 bases line up with TRBD2. V shed 5 bases, J shed 2 bases, and the junction held 13 bases outside the gene matches. The CDR3 has 19 amino acids. Germline V gene data show CDR1 as LNHDA and CDR2 as SQIVND (reference sequence).

The chain uses TRBV28 and TRBJ2-5; 7 nucleotides agree with TRBD2. V was pared by 2 bases and J by 4 bases, with 7 bases of the junction left unmatched. The CDR3 extends over 15 amino acids. Germline assignment: CDR1 MDHEN and CDR2 SYDVKM. The CDR3 coding sequence is TGTGCCAGCAGTTTAGGGCTAGCGGCGGGAGAGACCCAGTACTTC. Protein: CASSLGLAAGETQYF.

V usage is TRBV12-3 or TRBV12-4 and J usage is TRBJ1-1; TRBD1 might be the D (5 bases). The CDR3 contains 11 residues. Trimming removed 10 bases from V and 4 bases from J, with 10 bases in between. CDR3 sequence (DNA): TGTGCCACCTCGGGGGTCACTGAAGCTTTCTTT. Its protein is CATSGVTEAFF.

The chain recombines TRBV5-1 with TRBJ2-2; D is unclear. The CDR3 is made up of 14 amino acids. The V gene lost 0 bases and the J gene lost 1 base, with 4 bases spanning the gap. The germline V gene has CDR1 SGHRS and CDR2 YFSETQ. This CDR3 reads CASSLAWNTGELFF. The CDR3 DNA sequence: TGCGCCAGCAGCTTGGCATGGAACACCGGGGAGCTGTTTTTT.

V usage is TRBV7-2 and J usage is TRBJ2-7; tentatively, D is TRBD1 or TRBD2 (5 bases each). The CDR3 totals 15 residues. Trimming took off 5 bases at V and 1 base at J, with 15 bases between the two ends. CDR1 and CDR2 from the germline V gene are SGHTA and FQGNSA. The CDR3 region is CASSLTGTVSYEQYF. CDR3 nucleotide sequence: TGTGCCAGCAGCCTTACCGGGACGGTTTCCTACGAGCAGTACTTC.

V and J are TRBV24-1 and TRBJ2-2; D is undetermined. Trimming removed 7 bases at V and 1 base at J, with 9 bases between. Germline V gene sequence: CDR1 KGHDR, CDR2 SFDVKD. The CDR3 has 14 amino acids. DNA for the CDR3: TGTGCCACCAGCCAAGGTGGGAACACCGGGGAGCTGTTTTTT. This gives the protein CATSQGGNTGELFF.

This chain connects TRBV5-4 to TRBJ2-1, with TRBD2 identical over 10 bases. CDR1 is SGHNT and CDR2 is YYREEE in the germline V gene (reference sequence). V gave up 1 base and J gave up 6 bases; unmatched junction bases: 4. This CDR3 contains 15 residues. The CDR3, as DNA: TGTGCCAGCAGCTTGCTAGCGGGAGACTCCAATGAGCAGTTCTTC. Translating it yields CASSLLAGDSNEQFF.

V usage is TRBV2 and J usage is TRBJ2-7, with D possibly being TRBD1 (7 bases). The CDR3 contains 14 residues. The ends were cut back, 6 bases at V and 6 bases at J, with 18 bases in the middle. In germline, CDR1 is SNHLY, CDR2 FYNNEI. CDR3 DNA sequence: TGTGCCAGCAGGCGGGACAGCCCTCATGGCGAGCAGTACTTC. This translates into CASRRDSPHGEQYF.

The chain employs TRBV18 and TRBJ2-1; TRBD1 aligns across 9 bases. The CDR3 is 14 amino acids. With V trimmed by 5 bases and J by 7 bases, 6 bases remained unmatched. The germline V gene encodes CDR1 KGHSH and CDR2 LQKENI. The CDR3 is CASSTQGARNEQFF. CDR3 nucleotides: TGTGCCAGCTCAACACAGGGGGCAAGGAATGAGCAGTTCTTC.

This clone appeared once. This chain joins TRBV7-8 and TRBJ1-5; no clear D gene. Looked up from germline, CDR1 is SGHVS and CDR2 is FQNEAQ. Trimming pared 5 bases from V and 3 bases from J, leaving 5 bases between. The CDR3 length is 12 residues. Here the CDR3 DNA reads TGTGCCAGCAGCCTCCACAATCAGCCCCAGCATTTT. Protein product: CASSLHNQPQHF. The full variable domain, rest sourced from reference TRBV7-8 and TRBJ1-5, is GAGVSQSPRYKVAKRGQDVALRCDPISGHVSLFWYQQALGQGPEFLTYFQNEAQLDKSGLPSDRFFAERPEGSVSTLKIQRTQQEDSAVYLCASSLHNQPQHFGDGTRLSIL.

The chain employs TRBV4-2 and TRBJ2-5; D perhaps matches TRBD2 (5 bases). This CDR3 is built from 14 residues. V was cut by 0 bases and J by 4 bases, with 9 bases left in between. CDR1 LGHNA and CDR2 YNFKEQ come from the germline V gene. The CDR3 DNA is TGTGCCAGCAGCCAAGAAAGGGCGGGAGAGACCCAGTACTTC. Protein: CASSQERAGETQYF.

The chain has TRBV29-1 and TRBJ2-1; 10 bases align to TRBD1. CDR3 size: 15 residues. Germline V lookup: CDR1 SQVTM, CDR2 ANQGSEA. V gave up 3 bases and J gave up 3 bases; unmatched junction bases: 5. CDR3 bases: TGCAGCGTTGATCCGGGACAGGGGATCTACAATGAGCAGTTCTTC. It encodes CSVDPGQGIYNEQFF.

The chain links TRBV3-1 (or the pseudogene TRBV3-2) to TRBJ2-7; the D gene is possibly TRBD2 (5 bases). The V gene's germline CDR1 is LGHDT and CDR2 YNNKEL (reference sequence). The CDR3 contains 15 residues. The V end was cut by 4 bases, the J end by 2 bases, with 15 bases between. The CDR3 protein is CASSPEPASPYEQYF. In DNA form, the CDR3 reads TGTGCCAGCAGCCCAGAGCCTGCTAGCCCCTACGAGCAGTACTTC.

This clone was detected only a few times. The chain joins TRBV12-5 to TRBJ2-7; D assignment may be TRBD1 or TRBD2 (5 bases each). Germline V gene data show CDR1 as LGHNT and CDR2 as FRNRAP. The CDR3 sequence is 12 residues long. Trimming took off 5 bases at V and 7 bases at J, with 12 bases between the two ends. The CDR3 nucleotides are TGTGCTAGTGGTACGGGACGCGGGGAGCAGTACTTC. Protein: CASGTGRGEQYF.

As DNA, the CDR3 is TGTGCCAGCAGCACTCGGGGGGGCTACACCTTC. The encoded protein is CASSTRGGYTF. The chain combines TRBV2 with TRBJ1-2, with D possibly matching TRBD1 (5 bases). Germline assignment: CDR1 SNHLY and CDR2 FYNNEI. The CDR3 runs 11 residues. V gave up 6 bases and J gave up 8 bases, with 10 bases separating them.

This chain uses TRBV28 with TRBJ2-7, with 11 bases that match TRBD2. V was clipped by 5 bases and J by 4 bases; unmatched bases: 10. CDR3 size: 16 residues. The germline V gene encodes CDR1 MDHEN and CDR2 SYDVKM. Written as DNA, the CDR3 is TGTGCCAGCAGTCTCACCGGGACTAGCGGAGTGTACGAGCAGTACTTC. Encoded protein: CASSLTGTSGVYEQYF.

V and J are TRBV15 and TRBJ2-1, with a possible D match to TRBD1 (6 bases). This CDR3 is built from 12 residues. Per germline, CDR1 LNHNV and CDR2 YYDKDF (reference sequence). Trimming removed 9 bases from V and 3 bases from J, with 9 bases in between. In nucleotides, the CDR3 is TGTGCCACGAAAGGGGGCTACAATGAGCAGTTCTTC. Amino acids: CATKGGYNEQFF.

The genes are TRBV6-5 and TRBJ2-7; TRBD1 aligns across 8 bases. V was pared by 6 bases and J by 4 bases, with 11 bases of the junction left unmatched. Looked up from germline, CDR1 is MNHEY and CDR2 is SVGAGI. This CDR3 is 15 amino acids long. The CDR3 protein is CASRQTAGGIYEQYF. Written as DNA, the CDR3 is TGTGCCAGCAGGCAGACGGCAGGGGGCATTTACGAGCAGTACTTC.

The chain employs TRBV2 and TRBJ2-3, with 7 nucleotides matching TRBD1. CDR1 SNHLY and CDR2 FYNNEI come from the germline V gene. This CDR3 has 16 amino acids. V shed 7 bases, J shed 2 bases, and the junction held 12 bases outside the gene matches. The CDR3 spells CASIPRQGGSTDTQYF. The CDR3 DNA follows: TGTGCCAGCATTCCTCGACAGGGTGGGTCCACAGATACGCAGTATTTT.

V gene TRBV2 combines with J gene TRBJ2-3; D could derive from TRBD1 or TRBD2 (5 bases each). Germline CDR1 is SNHLY and CDR2 is FYNNEI. This CDR3 region has 10 residues. V was trimmed by 10 bases and J by 6 bases, leaving 8 bases between them. CDR3 in DNA: TGTGCCACCGGGGCGGATACGCAGTATTTT. As protein: CATGADTQYF.